This TCR beta chain originates from a study of cytomegalovirus exposure and HLA in healthy donors. As for the study in general: Unique TCR beta sequences numbering approximately 120 million came from around 180 million T cells in an earlier analysis.

Use of 60 Vbeta and 13 Jbeta primers characterized the PCR. TCRdb keeps only in-frame clones here, not all; method: immunoSEQ multiplex PCR. Counted here are 100,000 to 150,000 clones, around 70% occurring once; the ten biggest clones make up roughly 7.3%. This clone was detected only a few times. The antigen is not known. The CDR3 consists of 15 residues. Germline V gene data show CDR1 as SGHDN and CDR2 as FVKESK. V was pared by 4 bases and J by 5 bases, with 14 bases between. Study-level results: The dataset shows that most TCR sequences were rare, while some public TCRs occurred in many donors.

This rearrangement joins TRBV14 to TRBJ1-4; D is unresolved. The sample consisted of PBMCs. The TCR originated in a male donor in good health and CMV-seronegative. CDR3 region: CASSPAGRLNEKLFF. The CDR3 nucleotides read TGTGCCAGCAGCCCGGCGGGCAGACTGAATGAAAAACTGTTTTTT.